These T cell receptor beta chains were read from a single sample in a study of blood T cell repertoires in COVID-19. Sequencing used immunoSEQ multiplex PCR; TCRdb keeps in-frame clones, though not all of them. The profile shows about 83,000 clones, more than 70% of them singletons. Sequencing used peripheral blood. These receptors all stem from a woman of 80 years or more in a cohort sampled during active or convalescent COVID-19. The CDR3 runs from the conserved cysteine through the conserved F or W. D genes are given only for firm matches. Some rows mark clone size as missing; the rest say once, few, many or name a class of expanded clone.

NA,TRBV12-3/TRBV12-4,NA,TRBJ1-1,CASSLSQGTEAFF,TGTGCCAGCAGTTTAAGCCAGGGGACTGAAGCTTTCTTT
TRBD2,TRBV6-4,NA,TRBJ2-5,CASSDSGASGSEEETQYF,TGTGCCAGCAGTGACTCAGGGGCTAGCGGGAGTGAAGAAGAGACCCAGTACTTC
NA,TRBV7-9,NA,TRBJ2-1,CASSGLSNEQFF,TGTGCCAGCAGCGGACTGAGCAATGAGCAGTTCTTC
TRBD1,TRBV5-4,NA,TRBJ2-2,CASSLGGQGRAGELFF,TGTGCCAGCAGCTTGGGCGGACAGGGGAGGGCCGGGGAGCTGTTTTTT
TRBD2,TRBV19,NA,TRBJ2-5,CASREAGQETQYF,TGTGCCAGTAGGGAAGCGGGACAAGAGACCCAGTACTTC
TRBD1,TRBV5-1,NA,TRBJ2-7,CASRETGDYEQYF,TGCGCCAGCAGGGAGACAGGGGACTACGAGCAGTACTTC
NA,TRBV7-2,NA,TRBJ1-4,CASSLGPQSESEKLFF,TGTGCCAGCAGCTTAGGCCCCCAGTCTGAATCCGAAAAACTGTTTTTT
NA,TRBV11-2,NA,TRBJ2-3,CASSFLIRDTQYF,TGTGCCAGCAGCTTCCTCATTAGAGATACGCAGTATTTT
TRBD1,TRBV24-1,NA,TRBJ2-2,CATRASGGDTGELFF,TGTGCCACCAGAGCTTCAGGGGGTGACACCGGGGAGCTGTTTTTT
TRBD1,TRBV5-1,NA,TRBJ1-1,CASSGTENTEAFF,TGCGCCAGCAGCGGGACAGAGAACACTGAAGCTTTCTTT
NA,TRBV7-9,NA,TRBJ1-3,CASSSTGTDKSIYF,TGTGCCAGCAGCTCCACAGGGACGGACAAGAGCATCTATTTT
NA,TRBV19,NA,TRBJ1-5,CASSIPTPGANQPQHF,TGTGCCAGTAGTATCCCCACCCCAGGGGCCAATCAGCCCCAGCATTTT
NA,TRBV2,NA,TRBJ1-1,CASSVRNTEAFF,TGTGCCAGCAGTGTGAGGAACACTGAAGCTTTCTTT
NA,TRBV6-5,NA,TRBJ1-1,CASSYDGQSNEAFF,TGTGCCAGCAGTTACGATGGACAGTCCAATGAAGCTTTCTTT
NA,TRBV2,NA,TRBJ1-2,CASSWEANYGYTF,TGTGCCAGCAGCTGGGAGGCGAACTATGGCTACACCTTC
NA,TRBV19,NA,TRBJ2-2,CASSLGQRFGELFF,TGTGCCAGTAGTCTTGGACAGAGATTCGGGGAGCTGTTTTTT
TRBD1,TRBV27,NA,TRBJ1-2,CASSLWGQRTNYGYTF,TGTGCCAGCAGTTTATGGGGACAGCGAACTAACTATGGCTACACCTTC
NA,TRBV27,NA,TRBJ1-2,CASSSPLRQSQDGYTF,TGTGCCAGCAGTTCCCCCCTTCGACAGTCCCAGGATGGCTACACCTTC
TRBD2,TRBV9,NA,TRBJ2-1,CASSVEGLAGGEQFF,TGTGCCAGCAGCGTAGAGGGACTAGCGGGAGGGGAGCAGTTCTTC
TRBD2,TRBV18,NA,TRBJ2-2,CASSSLAGDVATGELFF,TGTGCCAGCTCATCACTAGCGGGAGATGTGGCCACCGGGGAGCTGTTTTTT
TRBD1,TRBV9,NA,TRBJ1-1,CASSREQGAYTEAFF,TGTGCCAGCAGCAGGGAACAGGGGGCCTACACTGAAGCTTTCTTT
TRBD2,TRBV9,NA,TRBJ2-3,CASSVDLGGSGSGNTQYF,TGTGCCAGCAGCGTCGACCTTGGAGGGAGCGGGAGTGGAAATACGCAGTATTTT
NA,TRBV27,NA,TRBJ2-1,CASSTISGLSSYNEQFF,TGTGCCAGCAGTACGATCTCCGGGTTAAGCTCCTACAATGAGCAGTTCTTC
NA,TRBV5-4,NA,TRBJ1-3,CASTPGGESSGNTIYF,TGTGCCAGCACCCCTGGGGGGGAGAGCTCTGGAAACACCATATATTTT
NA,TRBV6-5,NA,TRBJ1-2,CASSRALGSASGYTF,TGTGCCAGCAGCCGGGCCCTAGGAAGCGCTAGCGGCTACACCTTC
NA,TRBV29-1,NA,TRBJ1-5,CSVEYSSNQPQHF,TGCAGCGTTGAATATTCTAGCAATCAGCCCCAGCATTTT
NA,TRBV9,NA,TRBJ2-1,CASSVGQEAYNEQFF,TGTGCCAGCAGCGTAGGGCAGGAAGCCTACAATGAGCAGTTCTTC
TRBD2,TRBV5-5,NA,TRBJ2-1,CASSLVAAGVSYNEQFF,TGTGCCAGCAGCTTGGTAGCAGCGGGAGTCTCCTACAATGAGCAGTTCTTC
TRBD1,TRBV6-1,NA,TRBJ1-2,CASSDGTEPYGYTF,TGTGCCAGCAGTGACGGGACAGAACCCTATGGCTACACCTTC
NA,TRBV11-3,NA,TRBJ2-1,CASSLTNSYNEQFF,TGTGCCAGCAGCTTAACAAACTCCTACAATGAGCAGTTCTTC
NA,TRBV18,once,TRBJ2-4,CASSPGQRNIQYF,TGTGCCAGCTCACCCGGACAGAGAAACATTCAGTACTTC
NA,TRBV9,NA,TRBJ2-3,CASSAGTRTDTQYF,TGTGCCAGCAGCGCCGGGACACGCACAGATACGCAGTATTTT
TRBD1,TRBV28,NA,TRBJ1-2,CASRRPGQGVGYGYTF,TGTGCCAGCAGGCGTCCGGGACAGGGTGTGGGCTATGGCTACACCTTC
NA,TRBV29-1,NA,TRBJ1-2,CSVEGQDYGYTF,TGCAGCGTTGAAGGGCAGGACTATGGCTACACCTTC
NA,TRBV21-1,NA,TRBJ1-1,CASYSSGTEAFF,TGTGCCAGCTACTCTTCCGGGACTGAAGCTTTCTTT
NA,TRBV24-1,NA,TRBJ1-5,CATSEPGQLNQPQHF,TGTGCCACCAGTGAACCTGGACAGCTCAATCAGCCCCAGCATTTT
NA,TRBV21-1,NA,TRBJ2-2,CASSKFEREIGGELFF,TGTGCCAGCAGCAAATTCGAGCGGGAGATTGGCGGGGAGCTGTTTTTT
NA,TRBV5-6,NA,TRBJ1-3,CASSLSPVSGNTIYF,TGTGCCAGCAGCTTATCCCCAGTCTCTGGAAACACCATATATTTT
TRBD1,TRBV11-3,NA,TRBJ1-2,CAGTLSTTGGVGYTF,TGTGCCGGTACCCTATCTACGACAGGGGGCGTTGGCTACACCTTC
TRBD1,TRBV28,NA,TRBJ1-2,CASSEGRGRFGYTF,TGTGCCAGCAGTGAAGGCAGGGGGCGTTTTGGCTACACCTTC
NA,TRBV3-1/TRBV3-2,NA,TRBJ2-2,CASSQVLPMRLGGELFF,TGTGCCAGCAGCCAAGTTCTCCCCATGCGGCTGGGCGGGGAGCTGTTTTTT
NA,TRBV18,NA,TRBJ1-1,CASSPGPSGMNTEAFF,TGTGCCAGCTCACCAGGCCCCTCAGGTATGAACACTGAAGCTTTCTTT
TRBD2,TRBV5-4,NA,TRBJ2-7,CASSSRLAGSYEQYF,TGTGCCAGCAGCAGCAGACTAGCGGGGAGCTACGAGCAGTACTTC
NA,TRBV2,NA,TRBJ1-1,CASSGIRRNPTEAFF,TGTGCCAGCAGTGGAATCCGGAGAAACCCCACTGAAGCTTTCTTT
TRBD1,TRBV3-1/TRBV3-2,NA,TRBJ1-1,CASSPARQGEAFF,TGTGCCAGCAGCCCCGCCCGACAGGGGGAAGCTTTCTTT
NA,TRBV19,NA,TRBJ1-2,CASSIGHSGGYGYTF,TGTGCCAGTAGTATAGGCCACTCGGGTGGGTATGGCTACACCTTC
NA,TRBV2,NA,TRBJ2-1,CASRTIQVHEQFF,TGTGCCAGCAGGACAATACAGGTACATGAGCAGTTCTTC
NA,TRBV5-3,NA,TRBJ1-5,CAYGAVIDRGNQPQHF,TGTGCCTATGGAGCAGTAATAGACCGGGGCAATCAGCCCCAGCATTTT
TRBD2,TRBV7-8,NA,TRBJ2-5,CASSSLAGNPETQYF,TGTGCCAGCAGCTCGCTAGCGGGAAATCCGGAGACCCAGTACTTC
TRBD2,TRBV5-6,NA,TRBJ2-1,CASSLEGTSGVGIYNEQFF,TGTGCCAGCAGCTTAGAAGGGACTAGCGGAGTCGGAATTTACAATGAGCAGTTCTTC
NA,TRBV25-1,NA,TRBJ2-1,CASSDPGGVNEQFF,TGTGCCAGCAGTGATCCCGGGGGAGTGAATGAGCAGTTCTTC
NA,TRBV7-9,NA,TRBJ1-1,CASSSEGGRMGTEAFF,TGTGCCAGCAGCTCCGAGGGGGGGCGGATGGGGACTGAAGCTTTCTTT
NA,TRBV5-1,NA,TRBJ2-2,CASSPNPGQNTGELFF,TGCGCCAGCAGCCCCAACCCGGGACAAAACACCGGGGAGCTGTTTTTT
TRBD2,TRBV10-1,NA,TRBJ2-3,CASSKLAGGTDTQYF,TGCGCCAGCAGTAAACTAGCGGGGGGAACAGATACGCAGTATTTT